This T cell receptor beta chain comes out of a study of immune heterogeneity within non-small cell lung tumors. Turning to the study itself: It was found that the tumors were a handful of squamous cell carcinomas, under 13 non-squamous carcinomas and 1 not otherwise specified. The study's findings and limits: Within each patient, tumor sites shared identical dominant CDR3 beta clonotypes and also held site-unique high-frequency clones. Across individual patients, the high-frequency T-cell receptor beta clonotypes were largely distinct.

Concerning this clonotype itself: Antigen: not known.

The template consisted of bulk tumor genomic DNA, with around 600 ng used per sample. Every primary tumor yielded several biopsies, spaced far apart, that were taken during surgery. Curative surgery was undertaken by patients, who had untreated, newly diagnosed non-small cell lung cancer. The donors were patients with newly diagnosed non-small cell lung cancer undergoing curative-intent surgery. The CDR3 covers 16 residues. CDR1 is MNHNS, CDR2 SASEGT, per germline. V dropped 7 bases and J dropped 6; count of bases not matched to a gene: 12. Multiplex PCR (32 V and 13 J primers) was used to amplify the TCR beta CDR3. TCRdb itself ran the multiplex PCR reads through MiXCR, one entry per CDR3 protein. The sample holds 21,000 or so distinct CDR3 sequences, under 35% seen once.

This receptor was taken from a man aged 40-50 years with non-small cell lung cancer. The V call is TRBV6-1, the J call TRBJ2-1; 10 bases fit TRBD2. The specimen sequenced was lung tumor tissue. The CDR3 DNA reads TGTGCCAGCATCGAAAAACCAAGGACTAGCGGCAATGAGCAGTTCTTC. Translated: CASIEKPRTSGNEQFF.